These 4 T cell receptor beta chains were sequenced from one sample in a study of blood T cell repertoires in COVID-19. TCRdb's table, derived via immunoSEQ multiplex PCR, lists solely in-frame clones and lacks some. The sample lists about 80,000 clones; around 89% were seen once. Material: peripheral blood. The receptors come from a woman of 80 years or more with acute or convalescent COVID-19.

The CDR3 DNA reads TGTGCCAGCAGCTTACTAAACCGGGAGTTTGCCGGGGAGCTGTTTTTT. Protein: CASSLLNREFAGELFF. The chain couples TRBV7-3 to TRBJ2-2; weak D call: TRBD2 (6 bases). Trimming pared 2 bases from V and 6 bases from J, leaving 16 bases between. Germline V lookup: CDR1 SGHTA, CDR2 FQGTGA. This CDR3 has 16 amino acids. Using reference TRBV7-3 and TRBJ2-2 for the parts outside the CDR3, the full variable domain is GAGVSQTPSNKVTEKGKYVELRCDPISGHTALYWYRQSLGQGPEFLIYFQGTGAADDSGLPNDRFFAVRPEGSVSTLKIQRTERGDSAVYLCASSLLNREFAGELFFGEGSRLTVL.

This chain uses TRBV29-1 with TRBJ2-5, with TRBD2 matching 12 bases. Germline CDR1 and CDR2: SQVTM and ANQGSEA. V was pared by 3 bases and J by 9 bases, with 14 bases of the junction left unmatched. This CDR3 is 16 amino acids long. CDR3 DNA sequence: TGCAGCGTTGAGGTCCTGACTAGCGGGAGAGGGGTGCCCCAGTACTTC. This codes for CSVEVLTSGRGVPQYF.

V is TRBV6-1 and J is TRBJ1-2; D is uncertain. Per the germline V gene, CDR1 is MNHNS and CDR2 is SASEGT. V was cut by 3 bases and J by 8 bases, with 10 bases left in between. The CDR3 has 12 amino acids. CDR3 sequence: CASSERSGGYTF. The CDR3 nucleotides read TGTGCCAGCAGTGAGAGGAGCGGGGGCTACACCTTC.

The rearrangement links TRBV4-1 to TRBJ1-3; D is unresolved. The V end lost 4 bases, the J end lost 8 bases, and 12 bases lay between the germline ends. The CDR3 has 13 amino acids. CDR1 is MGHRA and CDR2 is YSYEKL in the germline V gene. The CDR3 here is CASSPRVRDTIYF. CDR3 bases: TGCGCCAGCAGCCCTAGGGTGAGGGACACCATATATTTT.